This T cell receptor (beta chain) was recovered during a study of cytotoxic CD8 clonotypes in ibrutinib-treated CLL. Study results and caveats: Under treatment, the uncommon public clonotypes either contracted or remained stable. A rise in clonality was seen at ibrutinib response, and a fall back toward baseline was seen at progression. Baseline clonality exceeded age-matched healthy donors and tracked circulating CD8+ T-cell counts.

This CDR3 contains 14 residues. V lost 1 base, J lost 1 base, and 7 bases lay in between. Germline V CDR1 and CDR2: LNHDA, SQIVND (reference sequence). For this clone: Its antigen remains unidentified.

TCRdb's copy holds only in-frame clones and misses some; the assay was immunoSEQ multiplex PCR. The sample includes nearly 100,000 clones, approximately 78% of them seen just once. This sequence originates from a human donor with chronic lymphocytic leukemia. The source was PBMCs, collected after 12 months of ibrutinib treatment. The gene calls are TRBV19 and TRBJ1-1; D remains unclear. The DNA of the CDR3 is TGTGCCAGTAGTATAGCCAGGAGGAACACTGAAGCTTTCTTT. It yields the protein CASSIARRNTEAFF.